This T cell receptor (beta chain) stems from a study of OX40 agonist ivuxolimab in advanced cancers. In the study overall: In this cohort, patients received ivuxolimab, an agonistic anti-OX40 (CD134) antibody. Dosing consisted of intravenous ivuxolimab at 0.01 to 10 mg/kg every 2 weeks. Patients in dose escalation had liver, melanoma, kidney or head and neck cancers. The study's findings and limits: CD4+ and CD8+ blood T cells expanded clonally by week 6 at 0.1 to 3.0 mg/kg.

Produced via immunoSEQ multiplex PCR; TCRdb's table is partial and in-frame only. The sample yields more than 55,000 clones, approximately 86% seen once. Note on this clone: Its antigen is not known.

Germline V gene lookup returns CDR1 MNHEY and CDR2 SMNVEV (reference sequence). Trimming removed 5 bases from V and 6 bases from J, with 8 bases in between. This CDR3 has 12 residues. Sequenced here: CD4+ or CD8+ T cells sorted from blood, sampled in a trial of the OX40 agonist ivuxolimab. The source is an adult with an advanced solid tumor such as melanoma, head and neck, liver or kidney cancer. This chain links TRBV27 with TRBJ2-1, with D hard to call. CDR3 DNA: TGTGCCAGCAGTCCTACGATCAATGAGCAGTTCTTC. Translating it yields CASSPTINEQFF.